Presented here are 24 T cell receptor beta chains from one specimen sequenced in a study of T-cell memory formation after mild COVID-19. TCRdb re-called the 5' RACE reads with MiXCR, one entry per CDR3 protein. There are under 200,000 distinct CDR3 sequences in the sample; approximately 10% occur only once, and approximately 4% lies in the top ten. Sequencing used PBMCs or a T cell subset sorted from them (not recorded which). The receptors shown here come from a man aged 18 to 30 who had mild COVID-19 (a few samples of this study predate the infection). Cell type and time point are not known.

This sequence joins TRBV20-1 and TRBJ2-1; D might be TRBD1 (6 bases). The CDR3 totals 11 residues. The germline gives CDR1 DFQATT, CDR2 SNEGSKA (reference sequence). V was shortened by 5 bases and J by 8 bases, with 10 bases between the two germline ends. The CDR3 region has the DNA TGCAGTGCTGGGGGCTTAGATGAGCAGTTCTTC. This gives the protein CSAGGLDEQFF.

The chain carries TRBV10-3 and TRBJ1-2; D not certain. The CDR3 covers 14 residues. Germline CDR1 and CDR2: ENHRY and SYGVKD. V was clipped by 0 bases and J by 4 bases, with 9 bases between them. CDR3 residues: CAISESAEVYGYTF. The CDR3 region has the DNA TGTGCCATCAGTGAGTCAGCAGAAGTCTATGGCTACACCTTC.

The sample holds a few counts of this clonotype. The V gene is TRBV28, the J gene TRBJ1-3; D might be TRBD1 (5 bases). Germline CDR1 and CDR2: MDHEN and SYDVKM. CDR3 length equals 14 residues. V gave up 5 bases and J gave up 6 bases, with 14 bases separating them. The CDR3 nucleotides read TGTGCCAGCAGTAACGGGGGAAATGAAAACACCATATATTTT. Its protein is CASSNGGNENTIYF.

Only a few counts were recorded for this clonotype. The chain joins TRBV7-2 to TRBJ2-5; 12 bases align to TRBD1. The V segment lost 3 bases and the J segment 3 bases; nucleotides outside the gene matches: 5. This CDR3 is 16 amino acids long. Germline V gene sequence: CDR1 SGHTA, CDR2 FQGNSA. In DNA, the CDR3 is TGTGCCAGCAGCTTTGGGGACAGGGGGCGCAAAGAGACCCAGTACTTC. It codes for CASSFGDRGRKETQYF. The variable domain in full, completed from reference TRBV7-2 and TRBJ2-5, reads GAGVSQSPSNKVTEKGKDVELRCDPISGHTALYWYRQSLGQGLEFLIYFQGNSAPDKSGLPSDRFSAERTGGSVSTLTIQRTQQEDSAVYLCASSFGDRGRKETQYFGPGTRLLVL.

This clonotype has ten or more counts. V usage is TRBV20-1 and J usage is TRBJ1-1; tentative D call: TRBD1 (6 bases). The germline V and J ends were trimmed by 2 bases and 0 bases, with 19 bases remaining between them. Germline CDR1 DFQATT, CDR2 SNEGSKA (reference sequence). The CDR3 has 17 amino acids. CDR3 in amino acids: CSARFPGRGRVNTEAFF. CDR3 in DNA: TGCAGTGCTAGATTCCCCGGCAGGGGAAGAGTGAACACTGAAGCTTTCTTT.

In its sample, this clonotype was seen many times. This sequence joins TRBV20-1 and TRBJ2-1; D is ambiguous. Trimming stripped 0 bases from V and 7 bases from J, with 13 bases between. This CDR3 spans 14 amino acids. Germline values: CDR1 DFQATT, CDR2 SNEGSKA (reference sequence). For the CDR3, the DNA is TGCAGTGCTAGAGATCGACTGGTGTTTAATGAGCAGTTCTTC. This gives the protein CSARDRLVFNEQFF.

The V gene is TRBV5-1, the J gene TRBJ2-2; possible D gene TRBD1, 6 bases. Trimming removed 0 bases from V and 7 bases from J, with 13 bases in between. The CDR3 has 15 residues. Germline values: CDR1 SGHRS, CDR2 YFSETQ. The CDR3 sequence: CASSLAAEGDGELFF. The CDR3 DNA is TGCGCCAGCAGCTTGGCGGCAGAGGGGGACGGGGAGCTGTTTTTT.

The rearrangement uses TRBV28 and TRBJ1-3; D perhaps matches TRBD1 (6 bases). Trimming shortened V by 5 bases and J by 0 bases, and 17 bases separated the two germline ends. Germline CDR1 is MDHEN and CDR2 is SYDVKM. CDR3 length: 17 residues. The CDR3 DNA follows: TGTGCCAGCAGTCTTGCCCCCGGGACAAACTCTGGAAACACCATATATTTT. Amino acids: CASSLAPGTNSGNTIYF. Supplemented by reference TRBV28 and TRBJ1-3, the full variable domain reads DVKVTQSSRYLVKRTGEKVFLECVQDMDHENMFWYRQDPGLGLRLIYFSYDVKMKEKGDIPEGYSVSREKKERFSLILESASTNQTSMYLCASSLAPGTNSGNTIYFGEGSWLTVV.

This clonotype was seen more than once but under ten times. J is TRBJ2-1 and V is TRBV6-2 or TRBV6-3; a possible D gene is TRBD2 (6 bases). The germline gives CDR1 MNHEY, CDR2 SVGEGT. V was trimmed by 1 base and J by 7 bases, leaving 11 bases between them. This CDR3 region has 14 residues. For the CDR3, the DNA is TGTGCCAGCAGTTACTACGGGGGACGGAATGAGCAGTTCTTC. This translates into CASSYYGGRNEQFF.

This CDR3 reads CASSTGTGVQPQHF. DNA for the CDR3: TGTGCCAGCAGCACCGGGACAGGGGTTCAGCCCCAGCATTTT. The genes are TRBV28 and TRBJ1-5; 10 bases line up with TRBD1. This CDR3 region has 14 residues. Unmatched junction bases numbered 5, after V lost 6 bases and J lost 6 bases. Per germline, CDR1 MDHEN and CDR2 SYDVKM.

The chain joins TRBV9 to TRBJ2-3; 8 nucleotides line up with TRBD2. The CDR3 runs to 16 residues. V dropped 0 bases and J dropped 2; count of bases not matched to a gene: 5. Germline CDR1 and CDR2: SGDLS and YYNGEE. CDR3 sequence (DNA): TGTGCCAGCAGCGTAGGAGCGGGGGACTCCACAGATACGCAGTATTTT. Encoded protein: CASSVGAGDSTDTQYF. The full variable domain, completed using reference TRBV9 and TRBJ2-3, is DSGVTQTPKHLITATGQRVTLRCSPRSGDLSVYWYQQSLDQGLQFLIQYYNGEERAKGNILERFSAQQFPDLHSELNLSSLELGDSALYFCASSVGAGDSTDTQYFGPGTRLTVL.

This clonotype was found a few times. This chain connects TRBV7-2 to TRBJ2-1; D unresolved. The CDR3 has 13 amino acids. Germline assignment: CDR1 SGHTA and CDR2 FQGNSA. Trimming shortened V by 4 bases and J by 6 bases, and 10 bases separated the two germline ends. The DNA of the CDR3 is TGTGCCAGCAGCTCTTCTTCCGGCAATGAGCAGTTCTTC. The encoded protein is CASSSSSGNEQFF.

The chain is built from TRBV9 and TRBJ1-6; D perhaps matches TRBD1 (6 bases). The CDR3 is 14 amino acids. Trimming shortened V by 0 bases and J by 7 bases, and 8 bases separated the two germline ends. CDR1 and CDR2 from the germline V gene are SGDLS and YYNGEE. Here the CDR3 DNA reads TGTGCCAGCAGCGTAGAAACAGGGAATTCACCCCTCCACTTT. The encoded protein is CASSVETGNSPLHF. Supplemented by reference TRBV9 and TRBJ1-6, the full variable domain reads DSGVTQTPKHLITATGQRVTLRCSPRSGDLSVYWYQQSLDQGLQFLIQYYNGEERAKGNILERFSAQQFPDLHSELNLSSLELGDSALYFCASSVETGNSPLHFGNGTRLTVT.

V and J are TRBV2 and TRBJ2-3; D ambiguous. Germline CDR1 and CDR2: SNHLY and FYNNEI. This CDR3 comprises 10 residues. Trimming stripped 8 bases from V and 9 bases from J, with 9 bases between. The CDR3 loop is CASRSATQYF. The DNA for the CDR3 is TGTGCCAGCCGGTCAGCGACGCAGTATTTT.

This clonotype was detected only a few times. This sequence joins TRBV11-1 and TRBJ2-4; no firm D call. The germline gives CDR1 SGHAT, CDR2 FQDESV (reference sequence). The CDR3 length is 14 residues. V dropped 5 bases and J dropped 8 bases, with 16 bases sitting between them. CDR3 residues: CASSDSRAADIQYF. CDR3 bases: TGTGCCAGCAGCGATTCCCGGGCCGCCGACATTCAGTACTTC.

There are many counts of this clonotype. The CDR3: CASSLNKGVGRGELFF. In nucleotides, the CDR3 is TGCGCCAGCAGCCTTAACAAGGGGGTAGGGCGCGGGGAGCTGTTTTTT. The chain uses TRBV4-1 and TRBJ2-2, with D possibly being TRBD1 (6 bases). Deletions cut 4 bases from V and 7 bases from J, with 19 bases between. This CDR3 region has 16 residues. The V gene's germline CDR1 is MGHRA and CDR2 YSYEKL.

The CDR3 DNA reads as TGTGCCAGCAGTCTCGCCCGGCGGTATAACACCGGGGAGCTGTTTTTT. This sequence encodes CASSLARRYNTGELFF. This chain uses TRBV6-2 or TRBV6-3 with TRBJ2-2; D is uncertain. Trimming cost V 5 bases and J 2 bases, with 15 bases left between them. Germline V gene data show CDR1 as MNHEY and CDR2 as SVGEGT. CDR3 length: 16 amino acids.

The J gene is TRBJ2-2, the V gene TRBV2, with 7 bases lining up with TRBD1. Losses at the gene ends were 2 bases for V and 3 bases for J; bases not matched to a gene: 3. The germline V gene has CDR1 SNHLY and CDR2 FYNNEI. The CDR3 is 15 residues long. The CDR3 sequence is CASSERDSDTGELFF. Here the CDR3 DNA reads TGTGCCAGCAGTGAAAGGGACAGTGACACCGGGGAGCTGTTTTTT.

This clonotype was observed a few times. This chain uses TRBV5-1 with TRBJ2-5; 9 nucleotides match TRBD1. This CDR3 spans 14 amino acids. Germline loops: CDR1 SGHRS, CDR2 YFSETQ. V dropped 2 bases and J dropped 3; count of bases not matched to a gene: 2. This CDR3 reads CASSFWTGEETQYF. The CDR3 DNA reads as TGCGCCAGCAGCTTCTGGACAGGGGAAGAGACCCAGTACTTC.

This clonotype was observed a handful of times. V gene TRBV5-1 combines with J gene TRBJ2-3; 10 bases agree with TRBD2. CDR1 is SGHRS and CDR2 is YFSETQ in the germline V gene. The V gene end was trimmed by 7 bases and the J gene end by 3 bases; junction bases not matched to a gene: 5. The CDR3 contains 14 residues. In DNA, the CDR3 is TGCGCCAGCTTCAGCGGGGGGGCAACAGATACGCAGTATTTT. Residues: CASFSGGATDTQYF.

This clonotype was seen repeatedly, ten times or more. V usage is TRBV20-1 and J usage is TRBJ2-6, with TRBD1 identical over 7 bases. Germline values: CDR1 DFQATT, CDR2 SNEGSKA (reference sequence). The CDR3 is made up of 17 amino acids. V dropped 2 bases and J dropped 4; count of bases not matched to a gene: 11. The CDR3 region is CSARPTGNPRGANVLTF. CDR3 bases: TGCAGTGCTAGACCGACAGGGAACCCCAGGGGGGCCAACGTCCTGACTTTC.

The chain recombines TRBV5-1 with TRBJ2-6; D gene uncertain. CDR1 SGHRS and CDR2 YFSETQ come from the germline V gene. The CDR3 is made up of 17 amino acids. V shed 0 bases and J shed 0 bases, with 10 bases lying between them. CDR3 region: CASSLAWSGSGANVLTF. Here the CDR3 DNA reads TGCGCCAGCAGCTTGGCCTGGTCCGGCTCTGGGGCCAACGTCCTGACTTTC.

V gene TRBV5-1 combines with J gene TRBJ1-4; 7 nucleotides line up with TRBD1. Germline assignment: CDR1 SGHRS and CDR2 YFSETQ. The CDR3 loop spans 15 amino acids. Trimming removed 1 base from V and 5 bases from J; junction bases left unmatched: 5. In nucleotides, the CDR3 is TGCGCCAGCAGCTTGTGGACAGGTCCAAATGAAAAACTGTTTTTT. The encoded protein is CASSLWTGPNEKLFF.

This sequence joins TRBV24-1 and TRBJ2-3, with 9 bases aligning to TRBD2. Germline loops: CDR1 KGHDR, CDR2 SFDVKD. There are 16 residues in the CDR3. Trimming removed 9 bases from V and 2 bases from J; junction bases left unmatched: 11. For the CDR3, the DNA is TGTGCCACCTCTGGCCCCGGACTAGCGTCCACAGATACGCAGTATTTT. Amino acids: CATSGPGLASTDTQYF.